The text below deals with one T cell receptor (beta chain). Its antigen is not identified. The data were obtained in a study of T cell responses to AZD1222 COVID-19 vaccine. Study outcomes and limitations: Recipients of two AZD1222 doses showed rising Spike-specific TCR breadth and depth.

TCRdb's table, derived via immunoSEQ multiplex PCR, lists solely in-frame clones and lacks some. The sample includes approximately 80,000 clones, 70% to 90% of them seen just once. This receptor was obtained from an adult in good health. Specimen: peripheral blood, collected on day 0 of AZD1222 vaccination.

The DNA of the CDR3 is TGTGCCAGCAGTGCCGAGGCCAGCACTGAAGCTTTCTTT. This translates into CASSAEASTEAFF. This chain connects TRBV11-3 to TRBJ1-1; D gene uncertain. The CDR3 sequence is 13 residues long. CDR1 is SGHNT, CDR2 YENEEA, per germline. V shed 6 bases and J shed 4 bases, with 12 bases lying between them.